The present entry profiles one TCR beta chain with its context. The CDR3 has 15 residues. J gave up 7 bases and V 5 bases, and 11 bases lay outside the gene matches. Germline V gene data show CDR1 as SGHNT and CDR2 as YYREEE (reference sequence). This sample is part of a study of blood T cell repertoires in COVID-19. Overall study context: Spain, Italy and the United States supplied samples that represented acute and convalescent COVID-19.

Seattle's enrolled individuals joined amid active infection and were then monitored longitudinally. As processed by the authors: Reference gene primers were amplified, and this amplification served to estimate nucleated cell counts. Assay used: immunoSEQ multiplex PCR; TCRdb lists only in-frame clones, some missing. V and J calls and clone size come straight from that table; D and trimming were deduced from the DNA. Of roughly 380,000 clones detected, approximately 89% appear once; the ten largest clones hold around 4%. This chain connects TRBV5-4 to TRBJ1-2; 10 positions agree with TRBD1. Source material: peripheral blood. The TCR comes from an older woman with COVID-19, enrolled during active disease. CDR3 DNA sequence: TGTGCCAGCAGTGCCGGGACAGGGGTTTTATTTGGCTACACCTTC. It translates to CASSAGTGVLFGYTF.